Listed below are T cell receptor beta chains from one sample, sequenced in a study of blood T cells in healthy people across ages. A single record per CDR3 protein comes from TCRdb applying MiXCR to the 5' RACE reads. Altogether around 800,000 distinct CDR3 sequences are present, around 42% being singletons, with the ten largest covering about 21%. Sequenced material: blood. These receptors came from a man between 60 and 70 years old in good health. Each CDR3 is given with its conserved first and last residue. Fields, in order: clone size, J gene, D gene, V gene, CDR3 DNA, CDR3 protein. D genes are given only for firm matches. The size of a clone is reported for some rows only, either as once, few or many, or as a class for expanded clones.

. | TRBJ2-3 | TRBD2 | TRBV28 | TGTGCCAGCAGTTCCGGGACTAGCGGGGGTCTCACGGATACGCAGTATTTT | CASSSGTSGGLTDTQYF
large | TRBJ2-3 | . | TRBV6-4 | TGTGCCAGCAGTGACTCTTTAGTGGATACGCAGTATTTT | CASSDSLVDTQYF
few | TRBJ2-5 | . | TRBV29-1 | TGCAGCGTTGAAGATCATAGGGTGGAGGGAACGTCGCAAGAGACCCAGTACTTC | CSVEDHRVEGTSQETQYF
few | TRBJ1-6 | TRBD1 | TRBV20-1 | TGCAGTGCTAGAGATAGTTCGGCAGGGGGCAATTCACCCCTCCACTTT | CSARDSSAGGNSPLHF
few | TRBJ2-5 | . | TRBV6-1 | TGTGCCAGCTTCAACGGGGGCGGAGAGACCCAGTACTTC | CASFNGGGETQYF
. | TRBJ1-6 | TRBD1 | TRBV12-5 | TGTGCTAGTGGGCTATCTGACAGGGAAAACTCACCCCTCCACTTT | CASGLSDRENSPLHF
once | TRBJ1-2 | . | TRBV20-1 | TGCAGTGCTAGAGACACGTTGAACTATGGCTACACCTTC | CSARDTLNYGYTF
. | TRBJ2-7 | . | TRBV21-1 | TGTGCCAAGCAGCGCGGGGTTAGCTCCTACGAGCAGTACTTC | CAKQRGVSSYEQYF
. | TRBJ1-1 | . | TRBV5-5 | TGTGCCAGCAGCTTGGGAGTACAACCGAGACCGAACACTGAAGCTTTCTTT | CASSLGVQPRPNTEAFF
few | TRBJ2-6 | TRBD1 | TRBV6-6 | TGTGCCAGCAGGACACAGGGGCGAGGGGCCAACGTCCTGACTTTC | CASRTQGRGANVLTF
. | TRBJ2-6 | . | TRBV6-2/TRBV6-3 | TGTGCCAGCAGTTACGATAACTCTGGGGCCAACGTCCTGACTTTC | CASSYDNSGANVLTF
. | TRBJ2-7 | . | TRBV11-2 | TGTGCCAGCAGCCTAAATCTTGGACAGTTCTACGAGCAGTACTTC | CASSLNLGQFYEQYF
. | TRBJ2-3 | . | TRBV10-1 | TGCGCCAGCAGTGAGTCTCGAGGACTTTTCACAGATACGCAGTATTTT | CASSESRGLFTDTQYF
. | TRBJ2-1 | . | TRBV3-1 | TGTGCCAGCAGTACCGGGGGACTCAATGAGCAGTTCTTC | CASSTGGLNEQFF
few | TRBJ2-7 | TRBD2 | TRBV30 | TGTGCCTGGAGTAGCATCGGGGGGTGGTACGAGCAGTACTTC | CAWSSIGGWYEQYF
. | TRBJ2-7 | . | TRBV4-3 | TGCGCCAGCAGCCAAGATCTTGGAGGGGGCAGTTACGAGCAGTACTTC | CASSQDLGGGSYEQYF
few | TRBJ2-5 | TRBD2 | TRBV20-1 | TGCAGTGCTAGAGATGGACTAGCGGGGTGGGAGACCCAGTACTTC | CSARDGLAGWETQYF
. | TRBJ2-3 | . | TRBV5-1 | TGCGCCAGCAGCTTGAATCCAGGGACGAGCACAGATACGCAGTATTTT | CASSLNPGTSTDTQYF
once | TRBJ2-5 | . | TRBV18 | TGTGCCAGCTCACCGGCTGCCCTACGAGAGACCCAGTACTTC | CASSPAALRETQYF
. | TRBJ2-1 | TRBD1 | TRBV29-1 | TGCAGCGTTCATCTCCGGGACAGCTCCTACAATGAGCAGTTCTTC | CSVHLRDSSYNEQFF
. | TRBJ2-7 | . | TRBV29-1 | TGCAGCGCCCGGGCTAATCGCGAGCAGTACTTC | CSARANREQYF
. | TRBJ2-5 | TRBD1 | TRBV5-1 | TGCGCCAGCAGCTGGACAGGTTGGAACCAAGAGACCAAGTACTTC | CASSWTGWNQETKYF
. | TRBJ1-6 | . | TRBV10-1 | TGCGCCAGCAGTGGGCCAGGAGAAAATTCACCCCTCCACTTT | CASSGPGENSPLHF
once | TRBJ1-1 | . | TRBV7-9 | TGTGCCAGCAGCTTAGTCTTCAGAAATGAAGCTTTCTTT | CASSLVFRNEAFF
. | TRBJ2-5 | . | TRBV3-1 | TGTGCCAGCAGCCAAGACGACCTGCGGGAGACCCAGTACTTC | CASSQDDLRETQYF
. | TRBJ2-1 | TRBD2 | TRBV11-3 | TGTGCCAGCAGCTTAGATGGGACTAGCGGTCCGAATCAGCAGTTCTTC | CASSLDGTSGPNQQFF
. | TRBJ1-5 | TRBD1 | TRBV10-3 | TGTGCCATTTACACCGGGACAGGGTTTAGCAAGGGCAATCAGCCCCAGCATTTT | CAIYTGTGFSKGNQPQHF
few | TRBJ2-7 | TRBD2 | TRBV6-4 | TGTGCCAGCCTACCGGGGGGGGCCTACGAGCAGTACTTC | CASLPGGAYEQYF
few | TRBJ1-5 | . | TRBV20-1 | TGCAGTGCTAGCCGGGCCCTTAGCAATCAGCCCCAGCATTTT | CSASRALSNQPQHF